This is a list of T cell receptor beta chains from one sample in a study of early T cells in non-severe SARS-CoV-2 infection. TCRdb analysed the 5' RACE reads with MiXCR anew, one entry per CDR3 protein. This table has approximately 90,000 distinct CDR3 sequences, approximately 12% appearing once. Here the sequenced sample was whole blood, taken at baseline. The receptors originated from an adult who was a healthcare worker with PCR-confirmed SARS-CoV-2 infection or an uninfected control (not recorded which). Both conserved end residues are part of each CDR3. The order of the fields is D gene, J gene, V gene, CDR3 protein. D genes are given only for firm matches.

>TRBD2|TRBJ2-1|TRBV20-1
CSARDPTSGNYNEQFF
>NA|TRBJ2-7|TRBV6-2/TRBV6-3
CASSYARGYEQYF
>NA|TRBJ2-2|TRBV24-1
CATSDTRDDTGELFF
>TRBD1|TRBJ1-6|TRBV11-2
CASSLKKTGTVNSPLHF
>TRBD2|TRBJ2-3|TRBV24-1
CATSDSVSGTSTDTQYF
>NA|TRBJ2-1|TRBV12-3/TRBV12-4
CASTPRGNNNEQFF
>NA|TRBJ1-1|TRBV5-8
CASSPFHTFGDTEAFF
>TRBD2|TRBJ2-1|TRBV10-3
CAISDLAGAGEQFF
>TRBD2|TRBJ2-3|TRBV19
CASSGWTSGRTDTQYF
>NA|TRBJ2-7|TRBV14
CASSPGLVRSYEQYF
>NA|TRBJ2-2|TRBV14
CASSQDIRGELFF
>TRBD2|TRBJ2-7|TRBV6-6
CASSSPGGTGYEQYF
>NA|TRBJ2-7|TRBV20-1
CSARDSYREYEQYF
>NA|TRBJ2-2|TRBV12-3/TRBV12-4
CASNPRPQPLGELFF
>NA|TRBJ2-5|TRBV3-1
CASSQVSREATQYF
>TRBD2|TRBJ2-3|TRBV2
CASSDPSGRADTQYF
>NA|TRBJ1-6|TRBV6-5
CASSRSRSSSYNSPLHF
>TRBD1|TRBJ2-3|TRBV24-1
CATSDLGQDTDTQYF
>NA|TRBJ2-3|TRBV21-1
CASTPTGLTDTDTQYF